This T cell receptor beta chain was retrieved from a study of beta chain features in type 1 diabetes. As every portion of the isolated RNA was reverse transcribed, the sequencing read expressed TCRB transcripts. Profiled with immunoSEQ multiplex PCR; TCRdb holds only in-frame clones, not every one. Here the sample spans about 660,000 clones, over 12% being singletons. A remark on this clone: Its antigen is currently unknown.

General study points: There was a moderate but significant shortening of TCRB CDR3s in all four CD4+ subsets of Type 1 diabetes patients. Compared with healthy donors, patients appeared to share more similar naive, central memory and regulatory TCRB repertoires. Although PCR might favor shorter templates, it would do so equally in patients and controls.

Trimming removed 6 bases from V and 6 bases from J, with 13 bases in between. Germline CDR1 and CDR2: MNHEY and SMNVEV (reference sequence). CDR3 size: 13 residues. The sample consisted of naive CD4+ T cells from blood. The chain is built from TRBV27 and TRBJ2-3, with D hard to call. The origin of this receptor is a man between 18 and 29 years old with type 1 diabetes. This chain's CDR3 is CASSRPPRDTQYF. The CDR3 DNA sequence: TGTGCCAGCAGCCGTCCTCCCCGGGATACGCAGTATTTT.